This T cell receptor beta chain came from a study of cytomegalovirus exposure and HLA in healthy donors (TCRdb year 2017). In the study overall: In an earlier analysis of some 610 of the donors, around 300 Gb of sequence data and approximately 120 million unique TCR beta sequences from 150 million to 200 million T cells were reported. An early release covering roughly 600 HLA-typed donors comprised approximately 290 gigabases of sequencing data and 85 million or so unique TCR sequences. Of the 300 to 500 genotyped donors, 80% to 90% were placed in the genetic ancestry cluster associated with self-reported Caucasian donors. The study was designed to test whether signatures of past pathogen exposure could be identified by cataloging public T cell receptors. The study used immunosequencing to profile the T cell repertoires of approximately 640 subjects and linked those repertoires to cytomegalovirus serostatus. In addition to the first cohort of around 670 subjects, a separate validation cohort of 120 different subjects was used. To predict cytomegalovirus infection status, the study combined high-throughput TCR immunosequencing, statistical association of individual TCRs with disease status, and machine learning. A later analysis re-examined previously published TCR beta repertoires from just over 650 donors and added high-resolution HLA genotyping to investigate patterns of TCR occurrence. Rather than using new phenotypic data, the later analysis identified candidate immune exposures from TCR beta sequences and from how often those sequences occurred across donors. An earlier analysis of some 500 of the donors used high-throughput TCR beta sequencing to judge whether each TCR beta V gene segment behaved as functional or pseudogenic. Donor age, sex, ethnicity and CMV serostatus were compiled alongside the repertoire data. A later genetic analysis took genome-wide SNP genotypes for about 65% of the roughly 670 donors and used that subset as a discovery cohort. Every repertoire in the discovery cohort had been generated on one and the same sequencing platform. HLA typing included class I and class II loci at four-digit resolution. Typing coverage differed by locus: A, B, C, DRB1 and DQB1 were typed in about 620-630 donors, DQA1 in 500 to 550, DPA1 in 600 to 610, and DPB1 in around 490. Several DR-DQ haplotypes were treated as single units for association and clustering because of strong linkage in the cohort. On average, roughly 240,000 unique TCR beta nucleotide sequences were sequenced per donor among 398 genotyped donors of the cohort, with roughly 18% of those sequences being non-productive. On the study overall, not on this receptor specifically: The authors suggested that the approach could potentially be extended to other disease states and immunological phenotypes. According to a later analysis, TCR association rates differed among HLA loci, with DRB1 alleles showing the most associated TCRs and HLA-C alleles showing the fewest. Because some donors lacked HLA typing at each locus, the association tests relied only on the typed subset. Strong co-occurrence of HLA alleles, especially DR and DQ, made assigning TCR associations to individual alleles difficult. The earlier analysis of nearly 600 of the donors excluded 15 to 20 rarely observed V segments, including chromosome 9 orphons, because counts were too low. Specific HLA alleles were associated with 15,000 to 20,000 TCR beta sequences at a false discovery rate of 0.05 in a later analysis. Most CMV-associated TCR beta chains appeared to be HLA-restricted in a later analysis, and the HLA associations seemed to be driven largely by CMV exposure. Some IMGT-functional V segments, including TRBV6-2 and TRBV6-3, could not be told apart with the 87-base-pair reads, so those segments were excluded. In the study, 150 to 200 TCR beta chains were listed as associated with cytomegalovirus. Compared with equally common non-associated chains, HLA-associated TCR beta chains in a later analysis were more clonally expanded and had lower generation probabilities. The cohort was sequenced for TCR beta chains only, and without alpha or paired-chain data the features that could be detected were limited. An earlier analysis of some 560 of the donors showed that most TCR beta V segments appeared in productive rearrangements either about 87% or about 30% of the time, which broadly matched IMGT annotations. Several of the top co-occurrence clusters appeared to be linked to parvovirus B19, influenza, CMV and Epstein-Barr virus, according to a later analysis. A further reported finding was that TCR beta sequences accurately predicted the HLA-A and HLA-B alleles for most subjects in the first cohort. In a later genetic analysis, a missense DCLRE1C variant was associated with V-gene and J-gene trimming of TCR beta chains, and the association was replicated in an independent cohort. In vitro tests confirmed that a few of the cytomegalovirus-associated TCR beta chains recognize cytomegalovirus antigens. Immune exposure information for the cohort was limited to CMV serostatus. A group of highly shared sequence variants was considered likely to be a technical artifact of the sequencing pipeline. The classifier was reported to diagnose cytomegalovirus status with high specificity and sensitivity in both the original cohort and the validation cohort. Correlated functional status among segregating V segments might be attributable to linkage disequilibrium, but an unknown experimental factor could not be ruled out. Presence/absence analyses assumed roughly uniform sequencing depth across donors, an assumption that may not hold. A later genetic analysis reported fewer N-insertions in productive TCRs among donors in an Asian-associated ancestry cluster than the roughly 700-donor mean. Most TCR sequences were seen in very few donors, while some public TCRs were found in many individuals.

Libraries were prepared through the immunoSEQ multiplex PCR assay. A mixture of 60 forward primers for TCR Vbeta segments and 13 reverse primers for TCR Jbeta segments was used in the multiplex PCR. Amplification of the CDR3 region of rearranged TCR beta genes was performed with a multiplex PCR assay on genomic DNA. The Illumina HiSeq System was used to sequence the amplified TCR beta libraries as 87-base-pair reads. Concerning the study's data processing: A later analysis counted 75 million to 100 million unique TCR beta chains across the 640 or so repertoires, and roughly 9.9 million of these chains were shared by at least two donors. Raw reads were error-corrected and collapsed into unique sequences by a nearest-neighbor algorithm in which closely related sequences were merged to remove PCR and sequencing errors. To assign V, D and J gene segments, CDR3 sequences were aligned to IMGT reference sequences. For a sequence to be retained, at least a six-nucleotide match to both a V gene segment and a J gene segment was required. Rearrangements were classified as productive when the CDR3 lacked stop codons and remained in frame with V and J, and all other rearrangements were classified as non-productive. CDR3 was defined by IMGT convention, running from the second conserved V-encoded cysteine to the conserved J-encoded phenylalanine. In an earlier analysis of around 540 of the donors, sequences lacking an unambiguous match to a single V gene segment were excluded. In an earlier analysis of several hundred of the donors, V segments were called functional above 56.7% productive rearrangements and were called segregating when the between-donor standard deviation exceeded 5%. A statistical classification framework was built for diagnosing cytomegalovirus status from the catalog of TCR beta chain sequences. A later analysis assigned V and J genes by comparing TCR nucleotide sequences with IMGT/GENE-DB human TR gene sequences. In a later analysis, CDR3 sequences and most-parsimonious VDJ recombination scenarios were assigned using the TCRdist pipeline. In a later analysis, each TCR beta chain was defined by its CDR3 amino acid sequence together with its V-gene family, and reads without a unique V-gene family were excluded. To address suspected cross-contamination and a sequencing artifact, a later analysis removed approximately 590 highly shared, low-generation-probability nucleotide sequences. A later analysis calculated a clonal expansion index for each public chain from normalized within-repertoire ranks of inferred template counts. A later analysis computed generation probabilities with a VDJ recombination model fitted to out-of-frame rearrangements, and checked the results against IGoR. In a later analysis, hypergeometric tests were used to score TCR-TCR, TCR-HLA and TCR-CMV co-occurrence, with a repertoire-size bias correction applied to TCR pairs. To estimate false discovery rates, a later analysis permuted the HLA or CMV assignments 20 times. In a later analysis, co-occurring TCRs were grouped using DBSCAN, with TCRdist sequence similarity added in when clustering inside HLA-allele-positive subsets. Repertoires with fewer than 30,000 or more than 120,000 public chains were left out of co-occurrence clustering, as were roughly five repertoires with anomalous nucleotide sharing. TCRdb's version of the immuneACCESS table is confined to in-frame rearrangements and falls short of the full clone set. An unresolved V gene accounts for under half of the shortfall where checked; the remainder is of unknown origin. That table gives V, J and clone size, and the DNA gave D and trimming. For this sample there are 65,000 to 80,000 clones; over 70% appear just once. The ten largest clones capture 22% of the sample.

The CDR3, from cysteine to phenylalanine, totals 14 residues. The DNA shown is the 42-base CDR3, in frame from base 1. Deletion took 2 bases off V and 5 bases off J, with a span of 12 bases between the germline ends. CDR1 SEHNR and CDR2 FQNEAQ were looked up in the germline V gene (reference sequence). The cohort was made up of approximately 670 healthy bone marrow donors. At the time of sampling, every cohort member was nominally healthy, though immune exposures that went unrecorded were likely present. The donor tested CMV seropositive and was one of the 289 seropositive cohort members. Each donor provided a peripheral blood sample, and peripheral blood mononuclear cells were used for TCR beta sequencing. Genomic DNA extraction from the blood cell samples was performed with the Qiagen DNeasy Blood Extraction Kit. In this sample, this clone turned up a few times. Its antigen is not yet known. No base quality information exists; no much larger clone differs at one position.

The clonotype comes from a woman in her thirties or forties in good health and CMV-seropositive. Recombination connected TRBV7-9 to TRBJ1-2; TRBD1 is possibly the D segment (5 matching bases). The sample comprised PBMCs. The sequenced DNA is TGTGCCAGCAGCTTATCAGGGTTTCAGTATGGCTACACCTTC. Translated, it reads CASSLSGFQYGYTF.